A single sample gave rise to the 29 T cell receptor beta chains below, sequenced in a study of T cell clonality in common variable immunodeficiency. Clones were read by immunoSEQ multiplex PCR, and TCRdb kept only the in-frame ones, dropping some. The table records roughly 57,000 clones without singletons, the ten largest covering 0.7% to 0.95%. The source material was peripheral blood mononuclear cells. These receptors were obtained from a person aged 18 to 75 in good health.

This clone has at least ten counts. From the germline J gene comes the end of the CDR3, since the read stops 3 residues before it. The chain recombines TRBV20-1 with TRBJ2-5; tentatively, D is TRBD1 (6 bases). Germline V lookup: CDR1 DFQATT, CDR2 SNEGSKA (reference sequence). This CDR3 spans 15 amino acids. With 2 bases removed from V and 4 bases from J, the gap between germline ends came to 17 bases. The CDR3: CSARQVGTRGETQYF. The covered CDR3 bases are TGCAGTGCTAGACAAGTCGGGACAAGGGGAGAGACC.

This clone was detected ten times or more. The read terminates 3 residues before the CDR3 end, so the remaining end is supplied by the germline J gene. The J gene is TRBJ2-2, the V gene TRBV19; 8 nucleotides line up with TRBD1. Germline V gene lookup returns CDR1 LNHDA and CDR2 SQIVND (reference sequence). The CDR3 length is 16 residues. V shed 7 bases, J shed 3 bases, and the junction held 10 bases outside the gene matches. CDR3 protein: CASTAGTGYYTGELFF. The CDR3 bases that were read are TGTGCCAGTACGGCCGGGACAGGTTATTACACCGGGGAG.

This clone occurred many times. CDR3 sequence: CASSNRANYGYTF. Incomplete CDR3 DNA: TGTGCCAGTAGTAACAGGGCTAACTATGGC. The genes are TRBV19 and TRBJ1-2, with D perhaps TRBD1 (6 bases). Read data end 3 residues before the CDR3 end; the end is taken from the germline J gene. The CDR3 spans 13 residues. V gave up 4 bases and J gave up 0 bases, with 6 bases separating them. The germline V gene encodes CDR1 LNHDA and CDR2 SQIVND (reference sequence).

The table lists this clone with a few counts. The read is 3 residues too short to cover the CDR3 end, so that end is filled in from the germline J gene. The chain has TRBV7-2 and TRBJ1-1; D remains ambiguous. With 3 bases removed from V and 0 bases from J, the gap between germline ends came to 8 bases. Germline values: CDR1 SGHTA, CDR2 FQGNSA. The CDR3 contains 14 residues. Incomplete CDR3 DNA: TGTGCCAGCAGCTTTTCGCGGCTGAACACTGAA. Its protein is CASSFSRLNTE. The entire CDR3 is CASSFSRLNTEAFF.

This clone has at least ten counts. The covered CDR3 bases are TGTGCCAGCAGCCCGGGGGGGGGACAGCAAGAGACC. Translation gives CASSPGGGQQET. The complete CDR3 protein is CASSPGGGQQETQYF. V usage is TRBV7-9 and J usage is TRBJ2-5; D perhaps matches TRBD2 (8 bases). From the germline J gene comes the end of the CDR3, since the read stops 3 residues before it. CDR1 and CDR2 from the germline V gene are SEHNR and FQNEAQ (reference sequence). The CDR3 length is 15 residues. V was trimmed by 5 bases and J by 2 bases, leaving 15 bases between them.

A note on this clone: The CDR3 extends 3 residues past the end of the read, so its final part is completed from the germline J gene. The chain links TRBV5-1 to TRBJ1-1; 8 bases fit TRBD1. Losses at the gene ends were 7 bases for V and 1 base for J; bases not matched to a gene: 9. The germline V gene has CDR1 SGHRS and CDR2 YFSETQ. The CDR3 extends over 15 amino acids. The CDR3 DNA, read in part, is TGCGCCAGCGGCGATGGACAGGGAACGAACACTGAA. It encodes CASGDGQGTNTE. The entire CDR3 is CASGDGQGTNTEAFF. The whole variable domain, remainder taken from reference TRBV5-1 and TRBJ1-1, is KAGVTQTPRYLIKTRGQQVTLSCSPISGHRSVSWYQQTPGQGLQFLFEYFSETQRNKGNFPGRFSGRQFSNSRSEMNVSTLELGDSALYLCASGDGQGTNTEAFFGQGTRLTVV.

There are many counts of this clone. Read sequence stops 3 residues before the CDR3 end, and the germline J gene provides the missing end. The chain carries TRBV20-1 and TRBJ2-7; D perhaps matches TRBD2 (6 bases). The CDR3 totals 17 residues. V was trimmed by 0 bases and J by 5 bases, leaving 23 bases between them. Germline CDR1 and CDR2: DFQATT and SNEGSKA (reference sequence). The CDR3 is CSARDGSSGKFRDEQYF. The covered CDR3 bases are TGCAGTGCTAGAGATGGGAGTAGCGGCAAGTTTAGGGACGAG.

This clone showed up just a few times. The CDR3 end falls 3 residues outside the read, so it is completed with the germline J gene. The chain employs TRBV7-9 and TRBJ1-1; TRBD1 aligns across 7 bases. CDR1 SEHNR and CDR2 FQNEAQ come from the germline V gene (reference sequence). With V trimmed by 4 bases and J by 5 bases, 7 bases remained unmatched. The CDR3 length is 14 residues. CDR3 DNA (partial): TGTGCCAGCAGCTACCAATCAGGGGGGACTGAA. This encodes CASSYQSGGTE. The full CDR3 protein reads CASSYQSGGTEAFF.

This clone was seen many times. Partial CDR3 DNA: TGTGCCAGCAGCCCGCCACACAGGGACACTGAA. This encodes CASSPPHRDTE. The full CDR3 protein reads CASSPPHRDTEAFF. The gene calls are TRBV5-6 and TRBJ1-1; D might be TRBD1 (6 bases). The CDR3 extends 3 residues past the end of the read, so its final part is completed from the germline J gene. Germline CDR1 and CDR2: SGHDT and YYEEEE. The V gene lost 4 bases and the J gene lost 3 bases, with 13 bases spanning the gap. There are 14 residues in the CDR3.

Regarding this clone: The observed sequence ends 3 residues before the CDR3 terminus, with the missing tail filled in from the germline J gene. The chain links TRBV20-1 to TRBJ1-4; maybe TRBD1 (5 bases). CDR3 length: 17 amino acids. V was pared by 0 bases and J by 3 bases, with 17 bases between. Per germline, CDR1 DFQATT and CDR2 SNEGSKA (reference sequence). CDR3 bases read: TGCAGTGCTAGAGATAGACGGGGGTTAGACGCTAATGAAAAA. Amino acids: CSARDRRGLDANEK. From start to end, the CDR3 is CSARDRRGLDANEKLFF.

In its sample, this clone was seen many times. An end of the junction does not agree with germline; a read error may underlie this. The read ends 3 residues early relative to the CDR3; the germline J gene fills the gap. The rearrangement uses TRBV4-2 and TRBJ1-5; D gene unclear. The CDR3 has 13 amino acids. Germline CDR1 LGHNA, CDR2 YNFKEQ. The CDR3 reads CASSQDLNQPQHF. CDR3 bases read: TGCGCCAGCAGCCAAGATCTGAATCAGCCC.

This clone was seen ten or more times. The read terminates 3 residues before the CDR3 end, so the remaining end is supplied by the germline J gene. This chain uses TRBV7-9 with TRBJ1-4; TRBD1 matches at 9 bases. Germline trimming cut 8 bases from V and 7 bases from J; bases unmatched to any gene: 8. This CDR3 is built from 14 residues. The germline V gene encodes CDR1 SEHNR and CDR2 FQNEAQ (reference sequence). The sequenced part of the CDR3 DNA is TGTGCCAGCTCCACCGGACAGGGGAGTGAAAAA. Translation: CASSTGQGSEK. The complete CDR3 protein is CASSTGQGSEKLFF.

This clone came up many times. CDR3 amino acids: CASSLFGGQGGYTF. CDR3 bases read: TGCGCCAGCAGCCTCTTCGGGGGGCAGGGTGGC. This sequence joins TRBV5-1 and TRBJ1-2; tentatively, D is TRBD1 (6 bases). The read falls 3 residues short of the CDR3 end, and the missing part is taken from the germline J gene. Germline V gene lookup returns CDR1 SGHRS and CDR2 YFSETQ. The CDR3 has 14 residues. V lost 4 bases and J lost 7, with 17 bases in between.

Regarding this clone: The sequence runs out 3 residues before the end of the CDR3; the remainder is reconstructed from the germline J gene. The chain combines TRBV18 with TRBJ1-2, with TRBD1 as a possible D gene (6 bases). The CDR3 length is 12 residues. Germline values: CDR1 KGHSH, CDR2 LQKENI. The DNA read from the CDR3 is TGTGCCAGCTCACCAGGACAGCAAAGC. This gives the protein CASSPGQQS. The whole CDR3 sequence reads CASSPGQQSYTF.

About this clone itself: The read is 3 residues too short to cover the CDR3 end, so that end is filled in from the germline J gene. The rearrangement uses TRBV6-1 and TRBJ1-2; TRBD1 is a possible D gene (6 bases). This CDR3 has 16 amino acids. In germline, CDR1 is MNHNS, CDR2 SASEGT. CDR3 residues: CASREPTGTSTYDYTF. The part of the CDR3 DNA that was read is TGTGCCAGCAGAGAACCAACCGGGACATCCACCTACGAC.

This clone was counted ten times or more. The read gets to within 3 residues of the CDR3 end, and the germline J gene fills in the rest. This chain joins TRBV11-3 and TRBJ2-6; D call uncertain. CDR3 size: 13 residues. V was clipped by 7 bases and J by 0 bases, with 4 bases between them. Germline CDR1 reads SGHNT; CDR2 reads YENEEA. The CDR3 loop is CASKGSGANVLTF. The DNA read from the CDR3 is TGTGCCAGCAAGGGCTCTGGGGCCAACGTC.

This clone was seen at least ten times. The read comes to an end 3 residues before the CDR3 does, leaving the germline J gene to fill in the end. The rearrangement links TRBV5-6 to TRBJ2-1; D may be TRBD1 (6 bases). The ends were cut back, 3 bases at V and 4 bases at J, with 11 bases in the middle. Germline CDR1 and CDR2: SGHDT and YYEEEE. This CDR3 has 14 residues. Here the CDR3 reads CASSWDTLYNEQFF. CDR3 DNA (partial): TGTGCCAGCAGCTGGGACACCCTATACAATGAG.

Worth noting for this clone: This may stem from a read error, because a much larger clone lies one nucleotide away. The CDR3 end lies 3 residues beyond the end of the read and is filled in from the germline J gene. The sample has other DNA sequences that encode this CDR3 too. The chain joins TRBV5-5 to TRBJ1-2; 7 bases fit TRBD1. CDR1 SGHKS and CDR2 YYEKEE come from the germline V gene (reference sequence). This CDR3 has 13 residues. Incomplete CDR3 DNA: TGTGCCAGCAGCACGACAGGGAGGTATGGA. Translated: CASSTTGRYG. The entire CDR3 sequence reads CASSTTGRYGYTF.

This clone was seen repeatedly, ten times or more. The DNA ends 3 residues before the CDR3 does, and the rest of the CDR3 is filled in from the germline J gene. The chain is built from TRBV29-1 and TRBJ2-5, with no clear D. The length of the CDR3 is 12 residues. Germline CDR1 reads SQVTM; CDR2 reads ANQGSEA. V dropped 7 bases and J dropped 5 bases, with 14 bases sitting between them. CDR3 bases read: TGCAGCGGAGACCGTAGCCCTGAGACC. This sequence encodes CSGDRSPET. The entire CDR3 is CSGDRSPETQYF. The variable domain in full, with the rest retrieved from reference TRBV29-1 and TRBJ2-5, is SAVISQKPSRDICQRGTSLTIQCQVDSQVTMMFWYRQQPGQSLTLIATANQGSEATYESGFVIDKFPISRPNLTFSTLTVSNMSPEDSSIYLCSGDRSPETQYFGPGTRLLVL.

There are many counts of this clone. The read is 3 residues too short to cover the CDR3 end, so that end is filled in from the germline J gene. V gene TRBV4-2 combines with J gene TRBJ2-2; 9 bases map to TRBD1. The length of the CDR3 is 17 residues. J lost 3 bases, V lost 4 bases, and 9 bases had no gene match. The germline V gene encodes CDR1 LGHNA and CDR2 YNFKEQ. The CDR3 is CASSPRQGVGDTGELFF. CDR3 DNA (partial): TGTGCCAGCAGCCCCCGACAGGGGGTCGGGGACACCGGGGAG.

This clone was seen many times. The CDR3 end is not reached by the read, which stops 3 residues before it; the germline J gene fills it in. The chain has TRBV5-1 and TRBJ2-3, with 8 bases that match TRBD2. This CDR3 is 16 amino acids long. The germline V gene encodes CDR1 SGHRS and CDR2 YFSETQ. The V and J ends lost 0 bases and 5 bases, in that order; junction bases with no gene match: 8. Incomplete CDR3 DNA: TGCGCCAGCAGCTTGGGCGGTAGCGGGGCGGTAGATACG. Protein product: CASSLGGSGAVDT. The full CDR3 protein reads CASSLGGSGAVDTQYF.

This clone was seen repeatedly, ten times or more. The CDR3 extends 3 residues past the end of the read, so its final part is completed from the germline J gene. The chain carries TRBV29-1 and TRBJ1-2, with 7 bases that match TRBD1. The V gene end was trimmed by 5 bases and the J gene end by 1 base; junction bases not matched to a gene: 10. CDR3 length: 15 residues. CDR1 and CDR2 (germline): SQVTM, ANQGSEA. The CDR3 loop is CSVRTGAGGNYGYTF. The sequenced part of the CDR3 DNA is TGCAGCGTTAGGACAGGAGCAGGGGGTAACTATGGC.

This clone was observed many times. The chain's CDR3 is CASSEAKQGKPQHF. The sequenced CDR3 bases are TGTGCCAGCAGTGAAGCGAAGCAGGGCAAGCCC. The V call is TRBV6-1, the J call TRBJ1-5, with D perhaps matching TRBD1 (5 bases). The read comes to an end 3 residues before the CDR3 does, leaving the germline J gene to fill in the end. The CDR3 consists of 14 residues. From germline, CDR1 is MNHNS and CDR2 SASEGT. Trimming stripped 0 bases from V and 8 bases from J, with 11 bases between.

This clone occurred many times. The sequenced fragment ends 3 residues before the CDR3 boundary, so the rest is inferred from the germline J gene. In the same sample, other DNA sequences code for this CDR3. The chain links TRBV19 to TRBJ2-6, with D possibly TRBD1 on 6 matching bases. This CDR3 is 15 amino acids long. Trimming left V 7 bases short and J 2 bases short, with 12 bases between. Germline V lookup: CDR1 LNHDA, CDR2 SQIVND (reference sequence). CDR3 sequence reads: CASTIRGPGANVLTF. The sequenced CDR3 bases are TGTGCCAGTACGATCAGGGGTCCTGGGGCCAACGTC.

This clone was counted ten times or more. The read ends 3 residues shy of where the CDR3 ends; the end is completed using the germline J gene. This chain joins TRBV19 and TRBJ1-6; D is unresolved. Trimming removed 4 bases from V and 10 bases from J, with 23 bases in between. CDR3 length: 17 amino acids. Germline assignment: CDR1 LNHDA and CDR2 SQIVND (reference sequence). Incomplete CDR3 DNA: TGTGCCAGTAGTAAATCCATCCCTGACGGGGAGAACTCACCC. Protein sequence: CASSKSIPDGENSP. The full-length CDR3 reads as CASSKSIPDGENSPLHF.

This clone was seen at least ten times. The read comes to an end 3 residues before the CDR3 does, leaving the germline J gene to fill in the end. The rearrangement uses TRBV11-2 and TRBJ2-5; 7 bases fit TRBD2. This CDR3 region has 15 residues. CDR1 is SGHAT and CDR2 is FQNNGV in the germline V gene. J gave up 3 bases and V 5 bases, and 9 bases lay outside the gene matches. CDR3 DNA (partial): TGTGCCAGCAGCCAGCCAAGGGCGGGGGAAGAGACC. Translating gives CASSQPRAGEET. The CDR3 in full is CASSQPRAGEETQYF. The entire variable domain, with the rest obtained from reference TRBV11-2 and TRBJ2-5, is as follows: EAGVAQSPRYKIIEKRQSVAFWCNPISGHATLYWYQQILGQGPKLLIQFQNNGVVDDSQLPKDRFSAERLKGVDSTLKIQPAKLEDSAVYLCASSQPRAGEETQYFGPGTRLLVL.

This clone was seen a few times. The read is 3 residues too short to cover the CDR3 end, so that end is filled in from the germline J gene. The chain carries TRBV6-2 or TRBV6-3 and TRBJ1-2, with TRBD1 as a possible D gene (5 bases). The CDR3 covers 15 residues. Germline CDR1 and CDR2: MNHEY and SVGEGT. The CDR3 spells CASRSPGLGSNDYTF. The sequenced CDR3 bases are TGTGCCAGCAGGTCACCGGGACTAGGCAGTAATGAC.

This clone was found many times. The read terminates 3 residues before the CDR3 end, so the remaining end is supplied by the germline J gene. The chain combines TRBV5-1 with TRBJ2-1; perhaps TRBD1 as D (6 bases). V lost 0 bases and J lost 8, with 18 bases in between. This CDR3 spans 16 amino acids. Germline CDR1 SGHRS, CDR2 YFSETQ. This CDR3 reads CASSLGGQTRRDEQFF. The part of the CDR3 DNA that was read is TGCGCCAGCAGCTTGGGTGGACAGACCCGGCGAGATGAG. The entire variable domain, with the rest obtained from reference TRBV5-1 and TRBJ2-1, is as follows: KAGVTQTPRYLIKTRGQQVTLSCSPISGHRSVSWYQQTPGQGLQFLFEYFSETQRNKGNFPGRFSGRQFSNSRSEMNVSTLELGDSALYLCASSLGGQTRRDEQFFGPGTRLTVL.

This clone was recorded many times. The read ends 3 residues shy of where the CDR3 ends; the end is completed using the germline J gene. The chain employs TRBV20-1 and TRBJ2-3, with D possibly TRBD2 on 6 matching bases. The germline CDR1 and CDR2 sequences are DFQATT and SNEGSKA (reference sequence). This CDR3 is built from 14 residues. Trimming removed 3 bases from V and 4 bases from J, with 14 bases in between. This CDR3 reads CSARSGGDADTQYF. CDR3 DNA, as far as it was read: TGCAGTGCTAGGTCCGGCGGGGATGCAGATACG.